The 23 T cell receptor beta chains reported below all come from one sample, sequenced in a study of Ad26.COV2.S vaccination and SARS-CoV-2 variants. TCRdb's copy holds only in-frame clones and misses some; the assay was immunoSEQ multiplex PCR. Of around 300,000 clones in the sample, 75% to 90% were seen once. Noted treatment: some 20 received Ad26.COV2.S at low or high dose, single or two shots; about 5 received placebo; per-sample allocation not given. The study sampled participants on day 63 after the first vaccine or placebo injection. Material: peripheral blood, obtained in a trial of Ad26.COV2.S vaccine versus placebo. The receptors shown here come from a person between 18 and 60 years old who received the Ad26.COV2.S COVID-19 vaccine or a placebo.

This chain connects TRBV4-3 to TRBJ1-6; D remains unclear. The V end was cut by 0 bases, the J end by 9 bases, with 6 bases between. The CDR3 consists of 13 residues. CDR1 is LGHNA and CDR2 is YSLEER in the germline V gene. In nucleotides, the CDR3 is TGCGCCAGCAGCCAAGACCGAGTTTCACCCCTCCACTTT. This gives the protein CASSQDRVSPLHF.

The V gene is TRBV9, the J gene TRBJ2-3, with no clear D. Germline CDR1 and CDR2: SGDLS and YYNGEE. V lost 0 bases and J lost 2, with 13 bases in between. CDR3 length: 16 residues. CDR3 DNA: TGTGCCAGCAGCGTAGGGGTGGCGGCAAACACAGATACGCAGTATTTT. Its protein product is CASSVGVAANTDTQYF.

The gene calls are TRBV5-1 and TRBJ2-2, with D maybe TRBD2 (6 bases). V shed 5 bases and J shed 5 bases, with 7 bases lying between them. This CDR3 spans 12 amino acids. Germline V gene sequence: CDR1 SGHRS, CDR2 YFSETQ. The CDR3 here is CASRGGTGELFF. Written as DNA, the CDR3 is TGCGCCAGCAGGGGGGGAACCGGGGAGCTGTTTTTT.

CDR3 loop: CASSRRTEEKLFF. In DNA form, the CDR3 reads TGCGCCAGCAGCCGGCGGACAGAGGAGAAACTGTTTTTT. The chain employs TRBV4-1 and TRBJ1-4, with D perhaps TRBD1 (6 bases). Germline CDR1 reads MGHRA; CDR2 reads YSYEKL. Trimming took 4 bases from V and 11 from J, leaving 14 bases between them. The CDR3 spans 13 residues.

The rearrangement joins TRBV29-1 to TRBJ2-6, with 10 bases aligning to TRBD1. Trimming cost V 4 bases and J 5 bases; bases outside gene matches: 11. CDR1 is SQVTM and CDR2 is ANQGSEA in the germline V gene. This CDR3 contains 17 residues. As DNA, the CDR3 is TGCAGCGTTGGAGCGGGACAGGGGTTGGGTTGGGCCAACGTCCTGACTTTC. It yields the protein CSVGAGQGLGWANVLTF.

The chain uses TRBV6-2 or TRBV6-3 and TRBJ2-6; D perhaps matches TRBD1 (6 bases). Germline V lookup: CDR1 MNHEY, CDR2 SVGEGT. This CDR3 contains 16 residues. V shed 1 base and J shed 4 bases, with 11 bases lying between them. The CDR3 here is CASSYFTGLGANVLTF. Written as DNA, the CDR3 is TGTGCCAGCAGTTACTTCACAGGGCTCGGGGCCAACGTCCTGACTTTC.

The chain uses TRBV18 and TRBJ2-7; either TRBD1 or TRBD2 may supply D (5 bases each). The V gene lost 3 bases and the J gene lost 0 bases, with 15 bases spanning the gap. Germline CDR1 KGHSH, CDR2 LQKENI. There are 16 residues in the CDR3. The CDR3, as DNA: TGTGCCAGCTCACCTTTGGGGACGGCGAGCTCCTACGAGCAGTACTTC. Translation: CASSPLGTASSYEQYF.

V and J are TRBV28 and TRBJ2-7; possible D gene TRBD2, 6 bases. Germline CDR1 MDHEN, CDR2 SYDVKM. The CDR3 runs 14 residues. Trimming left V 6 bases short and J 1 base short, with 13 bases between. In DNA form, the CDR3 reads TGTGCCAGCAGCGGGAGCCCCGTATCCTACGAGCAGTACTTC. Its protein product is CASSGSPVSYEQYF.

CDR3 coding DNA: TGTGCCAGCAGTACGTACGTGGGGGCCAACGTCCTGACTTTC. This translates into CASSTYVGANVLTF. The chain has TRBV7-2 and TRBJ2-6, with no clear D. Trimming pared 6 bases from V and 4 bases from J, leaving 10 bases between. There are 14 residues in the CDR3. Germline V gives CDR1 SGHTA, CDR2 FQGNSA.

The chain carries TRBV6-4 and TRBJ1-1; no clear D. CDR3 length equals 13 residues. Germline V gene sequence: CDR1 MRHNA, CDR2 SNTAGT. V was pared by 5 bases and J by 2 bases, with 9 bases between. CDR3 DNA: TGTGCCAGCAGTTTCCAGCAAAACACTGAAGCTTTCTTT. Encoded protein: CASSFQQNTEAFF.

The chain recombines TRBV5-1 with TRBJ1-1; no clear D gene. V lost 2 bases, J lost 0 bases, and 5 bases lay in between. CDR1 SGHRS and CDR2 YFSETQ come from the germline V gene. The CDR3 length is 13 residues. The CDR3 sequence: CASSFRVNTEAFF. CDR3 in DNA: TGCGCCAGCAGCTTCCGAGTGAACACTGAAGCTTTCTTT.

The chain employs TRBV5-8 and TRBJ2-5; the D gene is possibly TRBD2 (5 bases). The germline CDR1 and CDR2 sequences are SGHTS and YDEGEE. Deletions cut 0 bases from V and 2 bases from J, with 8 bases between. The CDR3 is made up of 14 amino acids. CDR3 region: CASSLERLQETQYF. CDR3 sequence (DNA): TGTGCCAGCAGCTTGGAGCGGTTACAAGAGACCCAGTACTTC. Together with reference TRBV5-8 and TRBJ2-5, the CDR3 gives the full variable domain: EAGVTQSPTHLIKTRGQQATLRCSPISGHTSVYWYQQALGLGLQFLLWYDEGEERNRGNFPPRFSGRQFPNYSSELNVNALELEDSALYLCASSLERLQETQYFGPGTRLLVL.

The rearrangement joins TRBV30 to TRBJ1-1; 7 bases are shared with TRBD1. The V and J ends lost 0 bases and 5 bases, in that order; junction bases with no gene match: 3. This CDR3 has 13 amino acids. Germline V gene sequence: CDR1 GTSNPN, CDR2 SVGIG (reference sequence). CDR3 DNA sequence: TGTGCCTGGAGTGTATGGACAGGAACTGAAGCTTTCTTT. Protein sequence: CAWSVWTGTEAFF. The entire variable domain, with the rest obtained from reference TRBV30 and TRBJ1-1, is as follows: SQTIHQWPATLVQPVGSPLSLECTVEGTSNPNLYWYRQAAGRGLQLLFYSVGIGQISSEVPQNLSASRPQDRQFILSSKKLLLSDSGFYLCAWSVWTGTEAFFGQGTRLTVV.

CDR3 DNA sequence: TGTGCCAGCACCAGTCTAGCGGGGGGTGGAAGTGATACGCAGTATTTT. It translates to CASTSLAGGGSDTQYF. The chain joins TRBV5-6 to TRBJ2-3, with 11 positions matching TRBD2. Germline CDR1 is SGHDT and CDR2 is YYEEEE. After removal of 6 bases from V and 6 bases from J, the junction contained 12 bases not matched to a gene. The CDR3 length is 16 residues.

The J gene is TRBJ2-7, the V gene TRBV30; D uncertain. Germline V lookup: CDR1 GTSNPN, CDR2 SVGIG (reference sequence). Trimming removed 4 bases from V and 7 bases from J, with 17 bases in between. The CDR3 has 13 residues. CDR3 DNA: TGTGCCTGGACCCCAGCAGTGGCCGGGGAGCAGTACGTC. Translated: CAWTPAVAGEQYV.

This clone was counted only a few times. This chain connects TRBV4-3 to TRBJ1-4; no clear D gene. V was pared by 1 base and J by 7 bases, with 16 bases between. The CDR3 extends over 16 amino acids. Germline V lookup: CDR1 LGHNA, CDR2 YSLEER. As DNA, the CDR3 is TGCGCCAGCAGCCAAGGCACGGTGGGAGCCTTTGAAAAACTGTTTTTT. Translated: CASSQGTVGAFEKLFF.

This chain joins TRBV20-1 and TRBJ2-1; no firm D call. V lost 5 bases, J lost 3 bases, and 5 bases lay in between. From germline, CDR1 is DFQATT and CDR2 SNEGSKA (reference sequence). The CDR3 covers 11 residues. CDR3 sequence reads: CSALFYNEQFF. Written as DNA, the CDR3 is TGCAGTGCTCTTTTCTACAATGAGCAGTTCTTC.

The chain links TRBV20-1 to TRBJ2-7; D perhaps matches TRBD1 (6 bases). CDR1 DFQATT and CDR2 SNEGSKA come from the germline V gene (reference sequence). This CDR3 region has 11 residues. V was shortened by 6 bases and J by 5 bases, with 11 bases between the two germline ends. The CDR3 loop is CSAVQGHEQYV. CDR3 DNA sequence: TGCAGTGCCGTACAGGGCCACGAGCAGTACGTC.

This chain uses TRBV7-3 with TRBJ1-4; D is uncertain. The CDR3 totals 10 residues. The germline V gene encodes CDR1 SGHTA and CDR2 FQGTGA. V was trimmed by 6 bases and J by 7 bases, leaving 3 bases between them. CDR3 sequence reads: CASSFEKLFF. For the CDR3, the DNA is TGTGCCAGCAGTTTTGAAAAACTGTTTTTT.

The J gene is TRBJ1-6, the V gene TRBV7-9; D remains unclear. Germline values: CDR1 SEHNR, CDR2 FQNEAQ (reference sequence). V lost 1 base to trimming and J lost 8 bases, with 6 bases between them. This CDR3 is 13 amino acids long. The CDR3 region is CASSLGRDSPLHF. CDR3 nucleotides: TGTGCCAGCAGCTTAGGCCGGGATTCACCCCTCCACTTT.

The chain joins TRBV7-2 to TRBJ1-5; possible D gene TRBD1, 5 bases. Deletions cut 3 bases from V and 0 bases from J, with 15 bases between. Per germline, CDR1 SGHTA and CDR2 FQGNSA. This CDR3 comprises 17 residues. CDR3 DNA sequence: TGTGCCAGCAGCTTTGGAGCAGGGATTAATAGCAATCAGCCCCAGCATTTT. Amino acids: CASSFGAGINSNQPQHF.

The chain recombines TRBV19 with TRBJ1-1; D is perhaps TRBD1 (6 bases). The CDR3 has 14 amino acids. From germline, CDR1 is LNHDA and CDR2 SQIVND (reference sequence). Deletions cut 3 bases from V and 6 bases from J, with 14 bases between. The CDR3 loop reads CASSMYAGAPEAFF. The CDR3 DNA sequence: TGTGCCAGTAGTATGTACGCAGGGGCTCCTGAAGCTTTCTTT.

The CDR3 DNA reads as TGTGCCAGCAGCGTAGGGGGAAGCAATCAGCCCCAGCATTTT. This encodes CASSVGGSNQPQHF. The chain links TRBV9 to TRBJ1-5, with no clear D. CDR3 length equals 14 residues. V dropped 0 bases and J dropped 1 base, with 5 bases sitting between them. Looked up from germline, CDR1 is SGDLS and CDR2 is YYNGEE.